These 18 T cell receptor beta chains were all obtained from the same sample, sequenced in a study of graft-versus-host responses after intestinal transplantation (dated by TCRdb to the early 2020s). These receptors are not linked to any known antigen. The library was made by the immunoSEQ multiplex PCR assay. Here the immuneACCESS table is served through TCRdb, limited to in-frame sequences with V and J called. Missing clones are a known gap in these copies; in checked studies unresolved V genes cover under half, and the rest lacks a known reason. The sample table lists fewer than 130,000 clones, 80% to 95% of them with a count of one. Together, the top ten hold 0.4% to 0.65% of the sample. According to the study, the label for this sample's time point signals: cells obtained before transplantation from donor or recipient. The sample in question was unstimulated CD8+ T cells sorted from spleen or lymph node cells, obtained before intestinal transplant. Every receptor here comes from a human donor who received an intestinal transplant.

V and J are TRBV7-3 and TRBJ2-1, with TRBD2 identical over 10 bases. Per the germline V gene, CDR1 is SGHTA and CDR2 is FQGTGA. V was pared by 1 base and J by 7 bases, with 7 bases of the junction left unmatched. The CDR3 runs 16 residues. The DNA for the CDR3 is TGTGCCAGCAGCTTAATAGCGGGAGGACTGGGGAATGAGCAGTTCTTC. Its protein product is CASSLIAGGLGNEQFF. Filled out from reference TRBV7-3 and TRBJ2-1, the complete variable domain reads GAGVSQTPSNKVTEKGKYVELRCDPISGHTALYWYRQSLGQGPEFLIYFQGTGAADDSGLPNDRFFAVRPEGSVSTLKIQRTERGDSAVYLCASSLIAGGLGNEQFFGPGTRLTVL.

This clone was recorded once. The chain uses TRBV28 and TRBJ2-7, with 7 positions matching TRBD2. V gave up 8 bases and J gave up 2 bases; unmatched junction bases: 9. Germline V gene lookup returns CDR1 MDHEN and CDR2 SYDVKM. The CDR3 extends over 14 amino acids. As DNA, the CDR3 is TGTGCCAGCGGTACTCCTGGGACTACCTACGAGCAGTACTTC. It translates to CASGTPGTTYEQYF. The entire variable domain, with the rest obtained from reference TRBV28 and TRBJ2-7, is as follows: DVKVTQSSRYLVKRTGEKVFLECVQDMDHENMFWYRQDPGLGLRLIYFSYDVKMKEKGDIPEGYSVSREKKERFSLILESASTNQTSMYLCASGTPGTTYEQYFGPGTRLTVT.

The V call is TRBV5-6, the J call TRBJ1-1; 7 bases align to TRBD1. With V trimmed by 2 bases and J by 5 bases, 6 bases remained unmatched. The CDR3 contains 14 residues. Germline CDR1 and CDR2: SGHDT and YYEEEE. As DNA, the CDR3 is TGTGCCAGCAGCTTAGCGACAGGGAGGACTGAAGCTTTCTTT. It is translated as CASSLATGRTEAFF.

The chain joins TRBV11-2 to TRBJ2-7; D not resolved. The CDR3 length is 15 residues. The V gene lost 0 bases and the J gene lost 3 bases, with 12 bases spanning the gap. Germline lookup yields CDR1 SGHAT and CDR2 FQNNGV. The CDR3 protein is CASSLDHFGIYEQYF. The CDR3 nucleotides read TGTGCCAGCAGCTTAGATCACTTTGGGATCTACGAGCAGTACTTC. Looking up the rest from reference TRBV11-2 and TRBJ2-7 gives the full variable domain: EAGVAQSPRYKIIEKRQSVAFWCNPISGHATLYWYQQILGQGPKLLIQFQNNGVVDDSQLPKDRFSAERLKGVDSTLKIQPAKLEDSAVYLCASSLDHFGIYEQYFGPGTRLTVT.

The genes are TRBV5-1 and TRBJ1-1, with 9 bases matching TRBD1. After removal of 3 bases from V and 4 bases from J, the junction contained 7 bases not matched to a gene. Germline V gene lookup returns CDR1 SGHRS and CDR2 YFSETQ. This CDR3 has 15 residues. The CDR3 nucleotides read TGCGCCAGCAGCTCCAACAGGGGGCATGGCACTGAAGCTTTCTTT. Its protein is CASSSNRGHGTEAFF.

The CDR3 DNA reads as TGTGCCAGCAGCTATGATGGGGCCAACGTCCTGACTTTC. Its translation: CASSYDGANVLTF. The gene calls are TRBV7-9 and TRBJ2-6, with D hard to call. The CDR3 is 13 residues long. Trimming took 4 bases from V and 3 from J, leaving 4 bases between them. The germline V gene has CDR1 SEHNR and CDR2 FQNEAQ (reference sequence).

This clone was detected only a few times. V is TRBV4-2 and J is TRBJ2-5, with TRBD1 matching 10 bases. The CDR3 totals 15 residues. V was pared by 5 bases and J by 7 bases, with 10 bases of the junction left unmatched. Germline CDR1 LGHNA, CDR2 YNFKEQ. The CDR3 region is CASSGGTGELATQYF. The CDR3 DNA sequence: TGTGCCAGCAGCGGCGGGACAGGGGAGTTGGCGACCCAGTACTTC.

The rearrangement joins TRBV4-2 to TRBJ2-7; D gene ambiguous. The CDR3 runs to 13 residues. The V gene's germline CDR1 is LGHNA and CDR2 YNFKEQ. Trimming took off 3 bases at V and 1 base at J, with 7 bases between the two ends. The CDR3 loop reads CASSQDRSYEQYF. DNA of the CDR3: TGTGCCAGCAGCCAGGACCGGTCCTACGAGCAGTACTTC.

Only one count was recorded for this clone. The chain recombines TRBV7-6 with TRBJ2-7, with D tentatively TRBD1 or TRBD2 (5 bases each). This CDR3 is 13 amino acids long. The germline V gene encodes CDR1 SGHVS and CDR2 FNYEAQ. Trimming took off 4 bases at V and 3 bases at J, with 10 bases between the two ends. The chain's CDR3 is CASSSGPLYEQYF. The DNA for the CDR3 is TGTGCCAGCAGCTCGGGACCGCTCTACGAGCAGTACTTC.

The CDR3 is CAISPDRGPSSYEQYF. The DNA of the CDR3 is TGTGCCATCAGCCCGGACAGGGGACCGAGCTCCTACGAGCAGTACTTC. The V gene is TRBV10-3, the J gene TRBJ2-7; TRBD1 matches at 9 bases. This CDR3 has 16 residues. J gave up 0 bases and V 6 bases, and 9 bases lay outside the gene matches. Germline CDR1 reads ENHRY; CDR2 reads SYGVKD.

This clone was picked up a small number of times. The chain links TRBV10-3 to TRBJ1-2, with D possibly TRBD1 on 5 matching bases. The CDR3 covers 14 residues. CDR1 and CDR2 from the germline V gene are ENHRY and SYGVKD. V lost 5 bases and J lost 9, with 19 bases in between. CDR3 DNA: TGTGCCATCAGTCCCGCCGGGACGGGGGAACGCTACACCTTC. Its translation is CAISPAGTGERYTF.

This chain uses TRBV7-9 with TRBJ2-1; TRBD1 is a possible D gene (6 bases). V was clipped by 5 bases and J by 0 bases, with 14 bases between them. The CDR3 runs 16 residues. The germline V gene encodes CDR1 SEHNR and CDR2 FQNEAQ (reference sequence). CDR3 amino acids: CASSPARQVSYNEQFF. Here the CDR3 DNA reads TGTGCCAGCAGCCCGGCCCGACAGGTCTCCTACAATGAGCAGTTCTTC.

The genes are TRBV10-1 and TRBJ2-7; D remains ambiguous. Trimming took 1 base from V and 2 from J, leaving 9 bases between them. From germline, CDR1 is WNHNN and CDR2 SYGVQD (reference sequence). This CDR3 has 14 amino acids. This CDR3 reads CASSEYPQPYEQYF. As DNA, the CDR3 is TGCGCCAGCAGTGAGTACCCGCAGCCCTACGAGCAGTACTTC.

The V call is TRBV27, the J call TRBJ1-1; 9 bases agree with TRBD1. CDR3 length: 14 residues. Germline loops: CDR1 MNHEY, CDR2 SMNVEV (reference sequence). V shed 7 bases, J shed 6 bases, and the junction held 9 bases outside the gene matches. The CDR3: CASIPGTGLAEAFF. CDR3 DNA sequence: TGTGCCAGCATTCCCGGGACAGGGCTTGCTGAAGCTTTCTTT.

This chain joins TRBV15 and TRBJ1-2; possibly TRBD1 for D (5 bases). Germline lookup yields CDR1 LNHNV and CDR2 YYDKDF (reference sequence). Trimming cost V 5 bases and J 4 bases, with 17 bases left between them. This CDR3 spans 15 amino acids. CDR3 in amino acids: CATSPRQGQIYGYTF. The DNA of the CDR3 is TGTGCCACCAGCCCCCGGCAGGGCCAAATCTATGGCTACACCTTC.

The gene calls are TRBV27 and TRBJ1-2; 8 nucleotides align to TRBD1. The germline gives CDR1 MNHEY, CDR2 SMNVEV (reference sequence). CDR3 size: 13 residues. V was pared by 2 bases and J by 7 bases, with 3 bases of the junction left unmatched. CDR3: CASSLQGAGGYTF. The CDR3 DNA reads as TGTGCCAGCAGTTTACAGGGGGCTGGTGGCTACACCTTC.

The chain uses TRBV2 and TRBJ2-2; a weak D match, TRBD1 (5 bases). The V end was cut by 7 bases, the J end by 6 bases, with 9 bases between. This CDR3 contains 12 residues. Germline V gene lookup returns CDR1 SNHLY and CDR2 FYNNEI. The CDR3 loop reads CASKGFAGELFF. DNA of the CDR3: TGTGCCAGCAAGGGGTTCGCCGGGGAGCTGTTTTTT.

V is TRBV7-3 and J is TRBJ2-4; 7 bases agree with TRBD2. CDR1 SGHTA and CDR2 FQGTGA come from the germline V gene. The junction had 1 base not matched to a gene; V was cut back by 8 bases and J by 3 bases. This CDR3 is built from 12 residues. The CDR3 DNA sequence: TGTGCCAGCCGGGGGGTCAAAAACATTCAGTACTTC. Translation gives CASRGVKNIQYF.